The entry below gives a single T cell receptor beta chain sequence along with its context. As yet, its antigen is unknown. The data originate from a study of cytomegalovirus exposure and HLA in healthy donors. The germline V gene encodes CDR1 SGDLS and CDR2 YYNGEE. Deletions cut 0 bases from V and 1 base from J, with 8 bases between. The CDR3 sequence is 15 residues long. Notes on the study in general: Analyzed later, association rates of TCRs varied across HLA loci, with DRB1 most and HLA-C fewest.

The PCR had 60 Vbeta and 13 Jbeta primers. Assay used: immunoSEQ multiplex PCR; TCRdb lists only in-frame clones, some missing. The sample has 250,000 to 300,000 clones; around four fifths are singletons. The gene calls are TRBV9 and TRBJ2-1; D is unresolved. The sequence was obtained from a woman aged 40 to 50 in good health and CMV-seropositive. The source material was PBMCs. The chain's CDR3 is CASSVGLTSYNEQFF. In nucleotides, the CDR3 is TGTGCCAGCAGCGTAGGGTTAACTTCCTACAATGAGCAGTTCTTC.